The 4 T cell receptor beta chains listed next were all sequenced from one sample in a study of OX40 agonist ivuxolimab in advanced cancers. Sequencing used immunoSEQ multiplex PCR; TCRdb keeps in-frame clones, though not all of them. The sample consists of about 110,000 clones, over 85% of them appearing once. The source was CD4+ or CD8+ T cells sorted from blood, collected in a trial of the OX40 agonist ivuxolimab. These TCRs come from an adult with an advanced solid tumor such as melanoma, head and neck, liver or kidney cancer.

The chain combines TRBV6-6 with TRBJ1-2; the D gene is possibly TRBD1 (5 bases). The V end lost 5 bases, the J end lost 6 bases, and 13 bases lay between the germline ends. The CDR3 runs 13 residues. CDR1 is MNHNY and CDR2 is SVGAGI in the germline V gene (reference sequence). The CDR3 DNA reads TGTGCCAGCAGTCGAGGACGGGGCAATGGCTACACCTTC. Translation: CASSRGRGNGYTF.

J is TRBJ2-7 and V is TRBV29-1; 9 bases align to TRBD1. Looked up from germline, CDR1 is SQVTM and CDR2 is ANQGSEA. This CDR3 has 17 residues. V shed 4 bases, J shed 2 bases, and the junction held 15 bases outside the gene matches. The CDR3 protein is CSVVGGTGQGSPYEQYF. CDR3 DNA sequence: TGCAGCGTTGTGGGGGGGACAGGGCAGGGATCCCCCTACGAGCAGTACTTC.

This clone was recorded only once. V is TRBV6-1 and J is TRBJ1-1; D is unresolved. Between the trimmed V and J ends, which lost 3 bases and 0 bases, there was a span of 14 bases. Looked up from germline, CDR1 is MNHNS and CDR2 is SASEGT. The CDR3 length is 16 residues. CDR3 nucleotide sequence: TGTGCCAGCAGTGATCCGGCAGGAGTAATGAACACTGAAGCTTTCTTT. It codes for CASSDPAGVMNTEAFF.

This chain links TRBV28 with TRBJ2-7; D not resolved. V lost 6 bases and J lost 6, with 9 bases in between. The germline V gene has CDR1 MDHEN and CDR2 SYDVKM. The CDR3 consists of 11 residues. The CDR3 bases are TGTGCCAGCAGCTCAGATCGCGAGCAGTACTTC. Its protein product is CASSSDREQYF.